This T cell receptor beta chain came from a study of technical replicates of blood from a handful of donors. CDR1 is GTSNPN and CDR2 is SVGIG in the germline V gene (reference sequence). V lost 7 bases, J lost 4 bases, and 8 bases lay in between. The CDR3 is 12 residues long. Sequencing was performed with immunoSEQ multiplex PCR; in TCRdb, only in-frame clones are kept and a portion is missing. This sample has 50,000 to 70,000 clones, with approximately 86% found just once. This TCR came from a human donor in good health. Some clones in this sample may be carry-over from other donors' samples. V gene TRBV30 combines with J gene TRBJ2-6; no clear D gene. The sample taken for sequencing was PBMCs. CDR3 nucleotides: TGTGCCTACTCGAACGGGGCCAACGTCCTGACTTTC. Its protein is CAYSNGANVLTF.